These 17 T cell receptor beta chains share one sample of origin, sequenced in a study of T cell responses to AZD1222 COVID-19 vaccine. The data were produced by immunoSEQ multiplex PCR, yet TCRdb's version contains in-frame clones alone and is incomplete. The sample carries over 130,000 clones, 92% recorded once. Source: peripheral blood, taken 28 days after the second AZD1222 dose. The receptors here all came from an adult who received the AZD1222 COVID-19 vaccine.

V usage is TRBV19 and J usage is TRBJ2-4; TRBD1 matches at 7 bases. Germline CDR1 LNHDA, CDR2 SQIVND (reference sequence). The CDR3 is made up of 17 amino acids. V lost 6 bases to trimming and J lost 1 base; unmatched junction nucleotides: 12. The CDR3 protein is CASSAKGGDWAKNIQYF. CDR3 in DNA: TGTGCCAGTAGCGCAAAAGGGGGCGATTGGGCCAAAAACATTCAGTACTTC. The entire variable domain, with the rest obtained from reference TRBV19 and TRBJ2-4, is as follows: DGGITQSPKYLFRKEGQNVTLSCEQNLNHDAMYWYRQDPGQGLRLIYYSQIVNDFQKGDIAEGYSVSREKKESFPLTVTSAQKNPTAFYLCASSAKGGDWAKNIQYFGAGTRLSVL.

The J gene is TRBJ2-1, the V gene TRBV9, with D perhaps TRBD1 (5 bases). The CDR3 length is 14 residues. Deletions cut 2 bases from V and 6 bases from J, with 12 bases between. Germline CDR1 reads SGDLS; CDR2 reads YYNGEE. The DNA for the CDR3 is TGTGCCAGCAGCGTTGGGGCTATTCTCAATGAGCAGTTCTTC. The encoded protein is CASSVGAILNEQFF.

The V and J genes are TRBV6-5 and TRBJ2-2; D uncertain. The V end was cut by 4 bases, the J end by 5 bases, with 17 bases between. The CDR3 is 16 amino acids. Germline CDR1 and CDR2: MNHEY and SVGAGI. CDR3 amino acids: CASSSGPLSTTGELFF. The CDR3 DNA follows: TGTGCCAGCAGTTCTGGACCCCTTTCAACTACCGGGGAGCTGTTTTTT.

The chain carries TRBV9 and TRBJ2-2; D is perhaps TRBD1 or TRBD2 (6 bases each). The CDR3 is made up of 16 amino acids. Germline values: CDR1 SGDLS, CDR2 YYNGEE. V was trimmed by 6 bases and J by 4 bases, leaving 19 bases between them. Here the CDR3 reads CASTPRGGLGTGELFF. In DNA form, the CDR3 reads TGTGCCAGCACCCCCAGAGGGGGACTGGGCACCGGGGAGCTGTTTTTT. The full variable domain, with the rest looked up from reference TRBV9 and TRBJ2-2, is DSGVTQTPKHLITATGQRVTLRCSPRSGDLSVYWYQQSLDQGLQFLIQYYNGEERAKGNILERFSAQQFPDLHSELNLSSLELGDSALYFCASTPRGGLGTGELFFGEGSRLTVL.

The CDR3 here is CASSLEASGPQETQYF. CDR3 coding DNA: TGCGCCAGCAGCTTGGAGGCTAGCGGGCCACAAGAGACCCAGTACTTC. J is TRBJ2-5 and V is TRBV5-1, with TRBD2 matching 8 bases. Germline V CDR1 and CDR2: SGHRS, YFSETQ. V trimming: 0 bases; J trimming: 2 bases; junction bases outside the gene matches: 6. This CDR3 contains 16 residues.

V is TRBV19 and J is TRBJ1-6; 8 bases align to TRBD1. Looked up from germline, CDR1 is LNHDA and CDR2 is SQIVND (reference sequence). The CDR3 spans 14 residues. Germline trimming cut 6 bases from V and 10 bases from J; bases unmatched to any gene: 8. CDR3 protein: CASRPTGAVSPLHF. CDR3 nucleotides: TGTGCCAGTAGACCGACAGGGGCCGTCTCACCCCTCCACTTT.

J is TRBJ1-1 and V is TRBV6-2 or TRBV6-3, with D uncertain. The length of the CDR3 is 15 residues. V was pared by 1 base and J by 0 bases, with 9 bases between. CDR1 and CDR2 (germline): MNHEY, SVGEGT. CDR3 sequence (DNA): TGTGCCAGCAGTTACTGGCCAGAAATGAACACTGAAGCTTTCTTT. It specifies CASSYWPEMNTEAFF.

This chain joins TRBV9 and TRBJ2-1; D uncertain. The CDR3 covers 12 residues. The ends were cut back, 3 bases at V and 5 bases at J, with 6 bases in the middle. The germline V gene encodes CDR1 SGDLS and CDR2 YYNGEE. CDR3: CASSDRDNEQFF. The DNA of the CDR3 is TGTGCCAGCAGCGACCGGGACAATGAGCAGTTCTTC.

The gene calls are TRBV15 and TRBJ2-2; no clear D. The CDR3 runs to 13 residues. V shed 0 bases and J shed 6 bases, with 5 bases lying between them. CDR1 is LNHNV and CDR2 is YYDKDF in the germline V gene (reference sequence). Here the CDR3 DNA reads TGTGCCACCAGCAGAGATTCCGCCGGGGAGCTGTTTTTT. Its translation is CATSRDSAGELFF.

This chain joins TRBV4-2 and TRBJ1-5, with D unclear. CDR1 and CDR2 from the germline V gene are LGHNA and YNFKEQ. The CDR3 is 14 amino acids. V lost 2 bases and J lost 7, with 12 bases in between. The CDR3 nucleotides are TGTGCCAGCAGCCAATCTAACGGGGAACAGCCCCAGCATTTT. Translation: CASSQSNGEQPQHF.

The J gene is TRBJ1-4, the V gene TRBV9; 7 bases map to TRBD1. The germline CDR1 and CDR2 sequences are SGDLS and YYNGEE. The ends lost 0 bases at V and 8 bases at J; junction bases unmatched: 7. This CDR3 contains 15 residues. The DNA for the CDR3 is TGTGCCAGCAGCGTAGAGCCGTCAGGGGGGGAAAAACTGTTTTTT. Residues: CASSVEPSGGEKLFF.

The rearrangement links TRBV19 to TRBJ1-6; unclear D gene. Germline V gene sequence: CDR1 LNHDA, CDR2 SQIVND (reference sequence). Trimming removed 3 bases from V and 0 bases from J, with 12 bases in between. CDR3 size: 17 residues. The CDR3 loop reads CASSIGRGSSYNSPLHF. The CDR3 DNA is TGTGCCAGTAGTATTGGCCGCGGAAGCTCCTATAATTCACCCCTCCACTTT. Full variable domain (remainder filled in from reference TRBV19 and TRBJ1-6): DGGITQSPKYLFRKEGQNVTLSCEQNLNHDAMYWYRQDPGQGLRLIYYSQIVNDFQKGDIAEGYSVSREKKESFPLTVTSAQKNPTAFYLCASSIGRGSSYNSPLHFGNGTRLTVT.

The chain couples TRBV7-9 to TRBJ1-1; 8 bases are shared with TRBD1. The ends lost 2 bases at V and 4 bases at J; junction bases unmatched: 6. CDR1 and CDR2 (germline): SEHNR, FQNEAQ (reference sequence). The CDR3 spans 15 residues. CDR3 in amino acids: CASSLQGAIITEAFF. CDR3 sequence (DNA): TGTGCCAGCAGCTTACAGGGGGCAATTATCACTGAAGCTTTCTTT.

The rearrangement uses TRBV9 and TRBJ1-1; weak D call: TRBD1 (5 bases). The CDR3 spans 16 residues. Germline CDR1 reads SGDLS; CDR2 reads YYNGEE. The germline V and J ends were trimmed by 3 bases and 0 bases, with 15 bases remaining between them. In nucleotides, the CDR3 is TGTGCCAGCAGCGAGAACCCGGGACGGGTGAACACTGAAGCTTTCTTT. Its protein is CASSENPGRVNTEAFF.

V usage is TRBV6-5 and J usage is TRBJ1-2; the D gene is possibly TRBD1 (6 bases). CDR1 is MNHEY, CDR2 SVGAGI, per germline. CDR3 length equals 15 residues. Between the trimmed V and J ends, which lost 6 bases and 4 bases, there was a span of 18 bases. CDR3 amino acids: CASSQGAGQSYGYTF. The CDR3 coding sequence is TGTGCCAGCAGCCAAGGGGCGGGACAAAGCTATGGCTACACCTTC.

The CDR3: CSVRGTGILESEAFF. As DNA, the CDR3 is TGCAGCGTGAGGGGGACAGGGATTCTTGAATCTGAAGCTTTCTTT. The chain has TRBV29-1 and TRBJ1-1; 9 positions match TRBD1. From germline, CDR1 is SQVTM and CDR2 ANQGSEA. J was trimmed by 6 bases and V by 6 bases; bases with no gene match: 14. This CDR3 contains 15 residues.

This chain joins TRBV7-9 and TRBJ2-1; the D gene is possibly TRBD2 (5 bases). The germline CDR1 and CDR2 sequences are SEHNR and FQNEAQ (reference sequence). V lost 1 base, J lost 7 bases, and 20 bases lay in between. This CDR3 has 17 amino acids. CDR3 residues: CASSLVVSSVGWNEQFF. In DNA, the CDR3 is TGTGCCAGCAGCTTAGTCGTGAGTAGCGTTGGTTGGAATGAGCAGTTCTTC.